A single sample gave rise to the 5 T cell receptor beta chains below, sequenced in a study of cytomegalovirus exposure and HLA in healthy donors. The PCR was carried out with 60 Vbeta primers and 13 Jbeta primers. Sequencing used immunoSEQ multiplex PCR; TCRdb keeps in-frame clones, though not all of them. The sample carries around 140,000 clones, roughly three quarters recorded once. Sequencing was carried out using PBMCs. The origin of the receptors is a female donor in good health and CMV-seronegative.

This chain links TRBV2 with TRBJ1-5, with D perhaps matching TRBD1 (6 bases). The germline V and J ends were trimmed by 6 bases and 0 bases, with 12 bases remaining between them. The CDR3 runs to 15 residues. Germline V gives CDR1 SNHLY, CDR2 FYNNEI. The CDR3 protein is CASSQGQLSNQPQHF. The CDR3 region has the DNA TGTGCCAGCAGCCAAGGACAGCTTAGCAATCAGCCCCAGCATTTT.

The chain uses TRBV7-2 and TRBJ1-2, with TRBD1 identical over 9 bases. The germline V gene encodes CDR1 SGHTA and CDR2 FQGNSA. V shed 3 bases and J 0 bases; nucleotides not matched to a gene: 5. The CDR3 has 16 residues. The CDR3 reads CASSLGTGPSNYGYTF. The CDR3 bases are TGTGCCAGCAGCTTGGGGACAGGGCCTTCTAACTATGGCTACACCTTC.

V is TRBV19 and J is TRBJ2-6; 9 bases line up with TRBD1. The length of the CDR3 is 17 residues. V shed 5 bases, J shed 0 bases, and the junction held 5 bases outside the gene matches. CDR1 and CDR2 from the germline V gene are LNHDA and SQIVND (reference sequence). The CDR3 nucleotides are TGTGCCAGTAGTTCCGGGACAGGGTACTCTGGGGCCAACGTCCTGACTTTC. It translates to CASSSGTGYSGANVLTF.

This rearrangement joins TRBV5-4 to TRBJ1-6, with 9 bases matching TRBD1. Trimming took 4 bases from V and 4 from J; bases not matched to a gene: 3. CDR3 length equals 15 residues. Germline V gene data show CDR1 as SGHNT and CDR2 as YYREEE (reference sequence). CDR3 nucleotide sequence: TGTGCCAGCAGCGTGGGACAGGGTTATAATTCACCCCTCCACTTT. It specifies CASSVGQGYNSPLHF.

This clone has only one observation. V and J are TRBV29-1 and TRBJ1-2; 8 positions match TRBD1. The CDR3 totals 14 residues. The V segment lost 6 bases and the J segment 0 bases; nucleotides outside the gene matches: 6. Germline V lookup: CDR1 SQVTM, CDR2 ANQGSEA. The CDR3 coding sequence is TGCAGCGTAGGAATGACAGGGGCTAACTATGGCTACACCTTC. The encoded protein is CSVGMTGANYGYTF.